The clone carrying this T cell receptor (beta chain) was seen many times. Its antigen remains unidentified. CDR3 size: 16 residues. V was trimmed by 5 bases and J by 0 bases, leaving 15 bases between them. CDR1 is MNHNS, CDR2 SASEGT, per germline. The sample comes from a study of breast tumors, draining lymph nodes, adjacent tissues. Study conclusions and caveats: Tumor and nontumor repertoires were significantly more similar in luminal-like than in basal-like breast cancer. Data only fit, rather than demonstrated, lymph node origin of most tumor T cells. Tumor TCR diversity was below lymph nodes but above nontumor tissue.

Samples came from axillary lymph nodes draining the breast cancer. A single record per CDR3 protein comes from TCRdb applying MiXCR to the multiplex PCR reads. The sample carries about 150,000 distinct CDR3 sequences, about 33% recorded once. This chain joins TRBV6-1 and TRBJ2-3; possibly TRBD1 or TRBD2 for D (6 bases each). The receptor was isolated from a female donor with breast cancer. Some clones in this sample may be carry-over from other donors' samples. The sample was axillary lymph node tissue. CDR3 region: CASSSHGGSSTDTQYF. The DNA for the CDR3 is TGTGCCAGCAGTTCCCACGGGGGCTCGAGCACAGATACGCAGTATTTT.